These 5 T cell receptor beta chains came from one sample sequenced in a study of radiation and T cells in renal cell carcinoma. Method: immunoSEQ multiplex PCR; TCRdb's copy keeps in-frame clones and lacks some. The repertoire has around 170,000 clones, 88% of them found once; the top ten carry roughly 10%. Stated time point: blood 4 weeks post-SBRT, at nephrectomy. Treatment of the sample: 15 Gy SBRT to primary tumor, nephrectomy 4 weeks later. This specimen consisted of blood, obtained from a patient whose treatment included radiotherapy and nephrectomy. These receptors were obtained from a woman aged 45-65 years with renal cell carcinoma.

The V and J genes are TRBV6-1 and TRBJ1-5; 10 bases are a match to TRBD1. The trim removed 4 bases at V and 8 bases at J, leaving 2 bases unmatched. In germline, CDR1 is MNHNS, CDR2 SASEGT. This CDR3 is 13 amino acids long. The CDR3 DNA is TGTGCCAGCAGTGGGGACAGGGGAGAGCCCCAGCATTTT. This sequence encodes CASSGDRGEPQHF.

The rearrangement joins TRBV18 to TRBJ1-2; 7 positions match TRBD1. The germline V gene has CDR1 KGHSH and CDR2 LQKENI. CDR3 length: 14 residues. Germline trimming cut 5 bases from V and 2 bases from J; bases unmatched to any gene: 5. CDR3 coding DNA: TGTGCCAGCTCATTACAGGGGAGAAACTATGGCTACACCTTC. Protein product: CASSLQGRNYGYTF. Based on the CDR3 plus reference TRBV18 and TRBJ1-2, the full variable domain is NAGVMQNPRHLVRRRGQEARLRCSPMKGHSHVYWYRQLPEEGLKFMVYLQKENIIDESGMPKERFSAEFPKEGPSILRIQQVVRGDSAAYFCASSLQGRNYGYTFGSGTRLTVV.

The chain recombines TRBV9 with TRBJ1-3; TRBD1 matches 9 bases. In germline, CDR1 is SGDLS, CDR2 YYNGEE. V gave up 1 base and J gave up 0 bases; unmatched junction bases: 11. The CDR3 runs to 19 residues. As DNA, the CDR3 is TGTGCCAGCAGCGTAAGCGTGAGACAGGGGGGACACTCTGGAAACACCATATATTTT. It codes for CASSVSVRQGGHSGNTIYF.

The V call is TRBV5-4, the J call TRBJ2-3; D is undetermined. V shed 0 bases and J shed 1 base, with 12 bases lying between them. Germline V gene sequence: CDR1 SGHNT, CDR2 YYREEE (reference sequence). CDR3 length equals 16 residues. In nucleotides, the CDR3 is TGTGCCAGCAGCTTGGGTTCGGACCCCGGCACAGATACGCAGTATTTT. Translating it yields CASSLGSDPGTDTQYF.

The chain uses TRBV19 and TRBJ1-2; D is ambiguous. Per germline, CDR1 LNHDA and CDR2 SQIVND (reference sequence). The CDR3 sequence is 11 residues long. V dropped 6 bases and J dropped 13 bases, with 15 bases sitting between them. The CDR3 loop reads CASSTTLKSTF. CDR3 in DNA: TGTGCCAGTAGCACGACTCTCAAGAGCACCTTC.